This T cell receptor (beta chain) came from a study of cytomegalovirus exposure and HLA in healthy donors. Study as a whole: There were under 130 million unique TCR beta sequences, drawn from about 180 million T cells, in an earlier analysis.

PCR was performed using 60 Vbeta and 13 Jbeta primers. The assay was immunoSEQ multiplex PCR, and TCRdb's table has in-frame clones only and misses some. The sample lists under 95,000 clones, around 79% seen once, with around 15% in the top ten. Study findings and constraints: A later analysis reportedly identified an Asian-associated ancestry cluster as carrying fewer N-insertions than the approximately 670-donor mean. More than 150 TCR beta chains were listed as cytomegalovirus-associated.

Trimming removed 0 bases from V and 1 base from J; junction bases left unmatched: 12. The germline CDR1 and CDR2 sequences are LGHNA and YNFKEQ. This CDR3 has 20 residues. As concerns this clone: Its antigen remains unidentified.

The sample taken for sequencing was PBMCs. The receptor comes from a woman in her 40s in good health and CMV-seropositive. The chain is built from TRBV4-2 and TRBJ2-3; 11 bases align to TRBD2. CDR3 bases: TGTGCCAGCAGCCAAGAGAGAACTACTAGCGGGAGTCACCGCACAGATACGCAGTATTTT. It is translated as CASSQERTTSGSHRTDTQYF.